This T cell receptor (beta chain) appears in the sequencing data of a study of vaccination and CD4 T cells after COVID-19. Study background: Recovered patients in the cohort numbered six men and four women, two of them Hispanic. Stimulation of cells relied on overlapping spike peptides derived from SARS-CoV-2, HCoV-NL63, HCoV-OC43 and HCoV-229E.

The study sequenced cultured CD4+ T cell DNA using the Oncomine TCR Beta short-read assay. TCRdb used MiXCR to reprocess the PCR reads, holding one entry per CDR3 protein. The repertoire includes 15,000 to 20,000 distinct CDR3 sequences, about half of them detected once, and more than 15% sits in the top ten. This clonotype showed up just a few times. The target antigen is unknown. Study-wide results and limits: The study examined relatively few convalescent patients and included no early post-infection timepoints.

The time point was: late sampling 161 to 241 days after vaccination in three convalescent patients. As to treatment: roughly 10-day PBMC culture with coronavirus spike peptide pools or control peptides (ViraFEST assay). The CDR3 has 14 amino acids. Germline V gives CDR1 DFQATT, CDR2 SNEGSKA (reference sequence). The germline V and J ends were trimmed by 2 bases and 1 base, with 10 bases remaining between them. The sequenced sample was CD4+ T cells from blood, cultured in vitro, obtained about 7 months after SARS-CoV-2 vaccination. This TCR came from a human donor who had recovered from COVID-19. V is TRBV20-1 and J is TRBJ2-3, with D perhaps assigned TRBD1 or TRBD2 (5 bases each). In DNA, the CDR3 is TGCAGTGCTAGAAGACGGGACGGCACAGATACGCAGTATTTT. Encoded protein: CSARRRDGTDTQYF.